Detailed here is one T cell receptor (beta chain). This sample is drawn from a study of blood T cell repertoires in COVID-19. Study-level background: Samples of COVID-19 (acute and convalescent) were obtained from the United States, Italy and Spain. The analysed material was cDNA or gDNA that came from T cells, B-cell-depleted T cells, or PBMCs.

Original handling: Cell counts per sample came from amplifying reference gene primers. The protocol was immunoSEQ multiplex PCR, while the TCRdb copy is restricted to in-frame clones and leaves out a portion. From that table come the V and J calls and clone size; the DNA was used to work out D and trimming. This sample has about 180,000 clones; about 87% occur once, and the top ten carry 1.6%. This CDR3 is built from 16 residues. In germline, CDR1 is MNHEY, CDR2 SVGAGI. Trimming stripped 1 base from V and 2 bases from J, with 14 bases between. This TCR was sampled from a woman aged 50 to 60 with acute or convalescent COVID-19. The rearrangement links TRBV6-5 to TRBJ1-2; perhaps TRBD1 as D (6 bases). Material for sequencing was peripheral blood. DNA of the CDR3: TGTGCCAGCAGTTACTGGGGGGGCCGAAAAAACTATGGCTACACCTTC. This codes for CASSYWGGRKNYGYTF.